The T cell receptor (beta chain) described here comes from a study of cytomegalovirus exposure and HLA in healthy donors. Study-wide context: Approximately 180 million T cells yielded 90 million to 130 million unique TCR beta sequences, as an earlier analysis found.

As to this clone: The antigen remains unidentified.

Amplification used 60 Vbeta primers and 13 Jbeta primers. Per the study methods: Among the unique TCR beta chains that a later analysis counted, about 85 million in all, around 11 million were shared. Measured with immunoSEQ multiplex PCR; TCRdb has only the in-frame clones, and not every one. V, J and clone size reflect that table, while D and trimming were determined from the DNA. The sample contains about 190,000 clones, 82% of which appear only once. V trimming: 6 bases; J trimming: 5 bases; junction bases outside the gene matches: 6. The germline V gene encodes CDR1 LNHDA and CDR2 SQIVND (reference sequence). The CDR3 runs to 13 residues. Study-wide findings and caveats: Later genetic work tied a missense DCLRE1C variant to beta-chain V and J trimming.

The sequenced sample was PBMCs. This clonotype was sampled from a woman under 30 in good health and CMV-seronegative. The chain employs TRBV19 and TRBJ2-5, with 7 bases identical to TRBD1. This CDR3 reads CASSQTGVETQYF. CDR3 DNA sequence: TGTGCCAGTAGCCAAACAGGGGTGGAGACCCAGTACTTC.